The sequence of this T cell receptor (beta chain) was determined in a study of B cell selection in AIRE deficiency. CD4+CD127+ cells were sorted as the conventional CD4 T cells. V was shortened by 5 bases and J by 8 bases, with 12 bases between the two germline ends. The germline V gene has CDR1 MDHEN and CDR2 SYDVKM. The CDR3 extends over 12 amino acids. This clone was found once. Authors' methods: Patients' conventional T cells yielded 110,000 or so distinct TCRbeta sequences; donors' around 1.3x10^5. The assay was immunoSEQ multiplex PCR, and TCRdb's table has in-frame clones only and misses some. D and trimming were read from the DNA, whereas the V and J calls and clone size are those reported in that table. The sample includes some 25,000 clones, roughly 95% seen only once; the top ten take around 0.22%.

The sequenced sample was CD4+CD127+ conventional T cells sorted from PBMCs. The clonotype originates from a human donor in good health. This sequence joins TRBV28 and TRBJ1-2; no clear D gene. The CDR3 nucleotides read TGTGCCAGCAGTGACCCACCTGGGGGCTACACCTTC. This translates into CASSDPPGGYTF.